The rows below give T cell receptor beta chains drawn from one sample of a study of cytomegalovirus exposure and HLA in healthy donors. Sequencing used immunoSEQ multiplex PCR; TCRdb keeps in-frame clones, though not all of them. This table holds 95,000 to 100,000 clones, more than 70% found once. Material for sequencing was PBMCs. These receptors originate from a man aged 25 to 40 in good health and CMV-seronegative. The CDR3 runs from the conserved cysteine through the conserved F or W. The D gene is left open where the match is weak. Clone size is shown for a subset of rows, as once, few, many or a class of expanded clone.

V gene: TRBV9
clone size: NA
J gene: TRBJ1-3
D gene: NA
CDR3 protein: CASSVGGSSGNTIYF
CDR3 DNA: TGTGCCAGCAGCGTTGGGGGGTCCTCTGGAAACACCATATATTTT

V gene: TRBV11-3
clone size: NA
J gene: TRBJ2-1
D gene: NA
CDR3 protein: CASSRPDRDNEQFF
CDR3 DNA: TGTGCCAGCAGCCGCCCAGACCGGGACAATGAGCAGTTCTTC

V gene: TRBV30
clone size: NA
J gene: TRBJ2-7
D gene: TRBD1
CDR3 protein: CAWTAGLGQGHSYEQYF
CDR3 DNA: TGTGCCTGGACGGCGGGATTGGGACAGGGCCATTCCTACGAGCAGTACTTC

V gene: TRBV6-6
clone size: NA
J gene: TRBJ2-3
D gene: NA
CDR3 protein: CASSYLTGLSDTQYF
CDR3 DNA: TGTGCCAGCAGTTACTTAACGGGTTTATCAGATACGCAGTATTTT

V gene: TRBV29-1
clone size: few
J gene: TRBJ1-4
D gene: TRBD1
CDR3 protein: CSYTGDNEKLFF
CDR3 DNA: TGCAGCTATACAGGGGATAATGAAAAACTGTTTTTT

V gene: TRBV27
clone size: NA
J gene: TRBJ2-1
D gene: TRBD2
CDR3 protein: CASRPGTSVNYNEQFF
CDR3 DNA: TGTGCCAGCAGACCTGGGACTAGCGTGAATTACAATGAGCAGTTCTTC

V gene: TRBV7-2
clone size: once
J gene: TRBJ2-3
D gene: TRBD1
CDR3 protein: CASSFVPGQGDTQYF
CDR3 DNA: TGTGCCAGCAGCTTCGTCCCGGGACAGGGTGATACGCAGTATTTT

V gene: TRBV27
clone size: NA
J gene: TRBJ1-1
D gene: TRBD1
CDR3 protein: CASLGGPQGSRSMNTEAFF
CDR3 DNA: TGTGCCAGCCTAGGGGGCCCACAGGGATCCCGGTCGATGAACACTGAAGCTTTCTTT

V gene: TRBV7-2
clone size: NA
J gene: TRBJ2-1
D gene: TRBD2
CDR3 protein: CASSLDSAGGPFSAQFF
CDR3 DNA: TGTGCCAGCAGCTTAGATTCTGCGGGAGGGCCTTTTTCTGCGCAGTTCTTC

V gene: TRBV16
clone size: NA
J gene: TRBJ2-3
D gene: TRBD2
CDR3 protein: CASSPNPSGAGEDTQYF
CDR3 DNA: TGTGCCAGCAGCCCCAACCCTAGCGGGGCGGGGGAAGATACGCAGTATTTT

V gene: TRBV5-1
clone size: NA
J gene: TRBJ2-5
D gene: NA
CDR3 protein: CASSARGLPQETQYF
CDR3 DNA: TGCGCCAGCTCCGCTAGGGGACTCCCCCAAGAGACCCAGTACTTC

V gene: TRBV5-6
clone size: NA
J gene: TRBJ2-2
D gene: NA
CDR3 protein: CASSLVWGRAGELFF
CDR3 DNA: TGTGCCAGCAGCTTGGTTTGGGGGCGCGCCGGGGAGCTGTTTTTT

V gene: TRBV2
clone size: NA
J gene: TRBJ1-5
D gene: TRBD1
CDR3 protein: CASSDDRDQPQHF
CDR3 DNA: TGTGCCAGCAGTGATGACAGGGATCAGCCCCAGCATTTT

V gene: TRBV7-2
clone size: NA
J gene: TRBJ2-7
D gene: NA
CDR3 protein: CASSLGTFANTYEQYF
CDR3 DNA: TGTGCCAGCAGCTTGGGGACATTCGCAAACACCTACGAGCAGTACTTC

V gene: TRBV28
clone size: NA
J gene: TRBJ1-4
D gene: NA
CDR3 protein: CASSRTDSLLEKLFF
CDR3 DNA: TGTGCCAGCAGTCGTACGGACAGCCTACTTGAAAAACTGTTTTTT

V gene: TRBV19
clone size: NA
J gene: TRBJ1-5
D gene: TRBD1
CDR3 protein: CASLDRGRNQPQHF
CDR3 DNA: TGTGCCAGTCTGGACAGGGGCCGCAATCAGCCCCAGCATTTT

V gene: TRBV10-1
clone size: NA
J gene: TRBJ1-5
D gene: NA
CDR3 protein: CASTPGGLPHQPQHF
CDR3 DNA: TGCGCCAGCACTCCGGGTGGACTACCGCACCAGCCCCAGCATTTT

V gene: TRBV6-5
clone size: NA
J gene: TRBJ1-3
D gene: TRBD1
CDR3 protein: CASSYSTGEVGNTIYF
CDR3 DNA: TGTGCCAGCAGTTACTCGACAGGGGAAGTTGGAAACACCATATATTTT

V gene: TRBV14
clone size: NA
J gene: TRBJ1-1
D gene: NA
CDR3 protein: CASSLGGNTEAFF
CDR3 DNA: TGTGCCAGCAGCCTAGGCGGTAACACTGAAGCTTTCTTT

V gene: TRBV15
clone size: NA
J gene: TRBJ2-7
D gene: TRBD1
CDR3 protein: CATSSFDRVQYEQYF
CDR3 DNA: TGTGCCACCAGCAGCTTTGACAGGGTTCAATACGAGCAGTACTTC

V gene: TRBV13
clone size: NA
J gene: TRBJ2-5
D gene: NA
CDR3 protein: CASSRQEETQYF
CDR3 DNA: TGTGCCAGCAGCCGACAGGAAGAGACCCAGTACTTC

V gene: TRBV29-1
clone size: once
J gene: TRBJ1-4
D gene: TRBD1
CDR3 protein: CSGRTGENEKLFF
CDR3 DNA: TGCAGCGGAAGGACAGGAGAGAATGAAAAACTGTTTTTT

V gene: TRBV7-9
clone size: NA
J gene: TRBJ1-2
D gene: TRBD1
CDR3 protein: CASSSRTGRDGYTF
CDR3 DNA: TGTGCCAGCAGCTCAAGGACAGGGAGGGATGGCTACACCTTC

V gene: TRBV7-8
clone size: NA
J gene: TRBJ2-3
D gene: NA
CDR3 protein: CASSIGTDTQYF
CDR3 DNA: TGTGCCAGCAGCATCGGCACAGATACGCAGTATTTT

V gene: TRBV6-6
clone size: NA
J gene: TRBJ1-1
D gene: NA
CDR3 protein: CAGGANTEAFF
CDR3 DNA: TGTGCCGGGGGCGCGAACACTGAAGCTTTCTTT

V gene: TRBV28
clone size: NA
J gene: TRBJ2-7
D gene: NA
CDR3 protein: CASATFRSYEQYF
CDR3 DNA: TGTGCCAGCGCGACTTTCCGCTCCTACGAGCAGTACTTC

V gene: TRBV5-1
clone size: few
J gene: TRBJ2-7
D gene: TRBD1
CDR3 protein: CASSLRHRGQYEQYF
CDR3 DNA: TGCGCCAGCAGCTTGCGGCACAGGGGGCAGTACGAGCAGTACTTC

V gene: TRBV5-1
clone size: NA
J gene: TRBJ2-4
D gene: NA
CDR3 protein: CASSSVGVAKNIQYF
CDR3 DNA: TGCGCCAGCAGCTCGGTCGGGGTAGCCAAAAACATTCAGTACTTC

V gene: TRBV28
clone size: NA
J gene: TRBJ1-1
D gene: NA
CDR3 protein: CASSQAGAPEAFF
CDR3 DNA: TGTGCCAGCAGTCAAGCAGGGGCTCCTGAAGCTTTCTTT

V gene: TRBV7-2
clone size: few
J gene: TRBJ2-7
D gene: TRBD1
CDR3 protein: CASSWRDRGAYEQYF
CDR3 DNA: TGTGCCAGCAGCTGGAGGGACAGGGGGGCCTACGAGCAGTACTTC

V gene: TRBV27
clone size: NA
J gene: TRBJ2-5
D gene: TRBD1
CDR3 protein: CATQTGLAETQYF
CDR3 DNA: TGTGCCACTCAGACAGGGCTGGCGGAGACCCAGTACTTC

V gene: TRBV4-1
clone size: few
J gene: TRBJ1-1
D gene: TRBD1
CDR3 protein: CASSQVAGGLGKTEAFF
CDR3 DNA: TGCGCCAGCAGCCAAGTGGCAGGGGGCCTAGGAAAAACTGAAGCTTTCTTT

V gene: TRBV5-1
clone size: NA
J gene: TRBJ1-6
D gene: TRBD1
CDR3 protein: CASSWGQGRLNSPLHF
CDR3 DNA: TGCGCCAGCAGCTGGGGACAGGGGCGGCTCAATTCACCCCTCCACTTT

V gene: TRBV13
clone size: few
J gene: TRBJ1-1
D gene: TRBD1
CDR3 protein: CASSYRDRDEAFF
CDR3 DNA: TGTGCCAGCAGCTACCGGGACAGAGATGAAGCTTTCTTT

V gene: TRBV13
clone size: NA
J gene: TRBJ2-2
D gene: TRBD1
CDR3 protein: CASGLNRGRTGELFF
CDR3 DNA: TGTGCCAGCGGCCTAAACAGGGGGCGAACCGGGGAGCTGTTTTTT

V gene: TRBV7-9
clone size: NA
J gene: TRBJ2-7
D gene: TRBD1
CDR3 protein: CASSLAQGTDYEQYF
CDR3 DNA: TGTGCCAGCAGCTTAGCACAGGGGACCGACTACGAGCAGTACTTC

V gene: TRBV14
clone size: NA
J gene: TRBJ2-7
D gene: NA
CDR3 protein: CASSQGRGSPYEQYF
CDR3 DNA: TGTGCCAGCAGCCAAGGTCGGGGTAGCCCCTACGAGCAGTACTTC

V gene: TRBV25-1
clone size: NA
J gene: TRBJ2-7
D gene: NA
CDR3 protein: CASSSQTDEQYF
CDR3 DNA: TGTGCCAGCAGTTCACAGACGGACGAGCAGTACTTC

V gene: TRBV10-3
clone size: NA
J gene: TRBJ2-7
D gene: NA
CDR3 protein: CAIKTGPPGQLGEQYF
CDR3 DNA: TGTGCCATCAAAACGGGACCCCCGGGACAATTGGGCGAGCAGTACTTC

V gene: TRBV15
clone size: NA
J gene: TRBJ1-5
D gene: TRBD1
CDR3 protein: CATSRGQGSNQPQHF
CDR3 DNA: TGTGCCACCAGCCGAGGACAGGGAAGCAATCAGCCCCAGCATTTT

V gene: TRBV6-5
clone size: few
J gene: TRBJ2-2
D gene: NA
CDR3 protein: CASSRSSDRELFF
CDR3 DNA: TGTGCCAGCAGCCGATCTAGCGACCGGGAGCTGTTTTTT

V gene: TRBV28
clone size: NA
J gene: TRBJ1-1
D gene: NA
CDR3 protein: CASSLSGQSAEAFF
CDR3 DNA: TGTGCCAGCAGTTTATCTGGACAGTCTGCTGAAGCTTTCTTT

V gene: TRBV27
clone size: NA
J gene: TRBJ1-5
D gene: NA
CDR3 protein: CASSPRGQPQHF
CDR3 DNA: TGTGCCAGCAGTCCTAGGGGTCAGCCCCAGCATTTT

V gene: TRBV2
clone size: NA
J gene: TRBJ1-1
D gene: TRBD1
CDR3 protein: CASSMGTVQNTEAFF
CDR3 DNA: TGTGCCAGCAGTATGGGGACAGTACAGAACACTGAAGCTTTCTTT

V gene: TRBV18
clone size: NA
J gene: TRBJ1-5
D gene: TRBD1
CDR3 protein: CASSPAGTDNQPQHF
CDR3 DNA: TGTGCCAGCTCACCAGCCGGGACAGACAATCAGCCCCAGCATTTT

V gene: TRBV6-6
clone size: NA
J gene: TRBJ2-5
D gene: NA
CDR3 protein: CASSYMGQWETQYF
CDR3 DNA: TGTGCCAGCAGTTACATGGGGCAGTGGGAGACCCAGTACTTC

V gene: TRBV7-9
clone size: once
J gene: TRBJ2-1
D gene: NA
CDR3 protein: CASSLGGGGGLDEQFF
CDR3 DNA: TGTGCCAGCAGCTTAGGTGGTGGGGGGGGCCTCGATGAGCAGTTCTTC

V gene: TRBV29-1
clone size: NA
J gene: TRBJ2-1
D gene: TRBD2
CDR3 protein: CSATSGDYNEQFF
CDR3 DNA: TGCAGCGCGACTAGCGGGGACTACAATGAGCAGTTCTTC

V gene: TRBV2
clone size: NA
J gene: TRBJ2-7
D gene: TRBD1
CDR3 protein: CASQQQGSSYEQYF
CDR3 DNA: TGTGCCAGCCAACAACAGGGGAGCTCCTACGAGCAGTACTTC

V gene: TRBV4-2
clone size: NA
J gene: TRBJ2-1
D gene: TRBD1
CDR3 protein: CASRQGYNEQFF
CDR3 DNA: TGTGCCAGCAGACAGGGGTACAATGAGCAGTTCTTC

V gene: TRBV27
clone size: NA
J gene: TRBJ1-1
D gene: NA
CDR3 protein: CASSPPGVNSPTEAFF
CDR3 DNA: TGTGCCAGCAGTCCCCCCGGGGTAAATTCCCCCACTGAAGCTTTCTTT

V gene: TRBV6-5
clone size: once
J gene: TRBJ2-5
D gene: NA
CDR3 protein: CARQVYGTQYF
CDR3 DNA: TGTGCCAGGCAGGTCTATGGGACCCAGTACTTC

V gene: TRBV11-2
clone size: NA
J gene: TRBJ1-2
D gene: NA
CDR3 protein: CASSPLKTGTLYGYTF
CDR3 DNA: TGTGCCAGCAGCCCTCTGAAGACAGGAACTCTCTATGGCTACACCTTC

V gene: TRBV7-9
clone size: NA
J gene: TRBJ2-3
D gene: NA
CDR3 protein: CASSLAVASVITDTQYF
CDR3 DNA: TGTGCCAGCAGCTTGGCTGTGGCTAGCGTGATCACAGATACGCAGTATTTT